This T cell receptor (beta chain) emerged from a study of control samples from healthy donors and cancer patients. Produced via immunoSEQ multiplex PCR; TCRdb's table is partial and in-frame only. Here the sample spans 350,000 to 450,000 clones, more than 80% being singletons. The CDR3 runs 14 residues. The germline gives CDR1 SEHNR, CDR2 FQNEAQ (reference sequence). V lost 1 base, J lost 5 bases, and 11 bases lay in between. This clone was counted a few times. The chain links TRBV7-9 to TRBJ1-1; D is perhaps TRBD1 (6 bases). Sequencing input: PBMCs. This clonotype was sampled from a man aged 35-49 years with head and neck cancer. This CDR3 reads CASSLEGVGTEAFF. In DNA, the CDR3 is TGTGCCAGCAGCTTAGAGGGGGTCGGAACTGAAGCTTTCTTT.